The 10 T cell receptor beta chains listed next were all sequenced from one sample in a study of CD8 T cells in ankylosing spondylitis. General study points: Ankylosing spondylitis blood seemed to carry a telltale TCR beta motif made of roughly 8 highly homologous variants.

Antigen specificity for these receptors is unknown. TCRdb itself ran the 5' RACE reads through MiXCR, one entry per CDR3 protein. The sample lists about 800,000 distinct CDR3 sequences, roughly 12% occurring once. Sequencing input: blood, either unsorted or a sorted T cell fraction (not recorded which). Every receptor here comes from a male donor with ankylosing spondylitis.

The chain carries TRBV15 and TRBJ2-1; 7 bases fit TRBD2. The germline gives CDR1 LNHNV, CDR2 YYDKDF (reference sequence). Unmatched junction bases numbered 8, after V lost 1 base and J lost 5 bases. CDR3 size: 16 residues. DNA of the CDR3: TGTGCCACCAGCAGAGGTCCAGCGGGAAGAAACAATGAGCAGTTCTTC. Residues: CATSRGPAGRNNEQFF.

A few counts support this clonotype. V usage is TRBV20-1 and J usage is TRBJ2-5; TRBD2 matches at 9 bases. This CDR3 is 14 amino acids long. Germline CDR1 DFQATT, CDR2 SNEGSKA (reference sequence). V trimming: 1 base; J trimming: 7 bases; junction bases outside the gene matches: 7. DNA of the CDR3: TGCAGTGCTAGAGCAGGCGGTAGCGGGGGGACCCAGTACTTC. Amino acid sequence: CSARAGGSGGTQYF.

This clonotype has a handful of counts. The chain recombines TRBV3-1 with TRBJ2-1; no clear D. V lost 0 bases and J lost 6, with 3 bases in between. Germline values: CDR1 LGHDT, CDR2 YNNKEL (reference sequence). CDR3 size: 12 residues. CDR3 bases: TGTGCCAGCAGCCAAGATTCCAATGAGCAGTTCTTC. Translating it yields CASSQDSNEQFF.

The CDR3 loop is CSARWLAGDEQYF. In nucleotides, the CDR3 is TGCAGTGCCCGGTGGCTAGCGGGAGACGAGCAGTACTTC. V and J are TRBV20-1 and TRBJ2-7, with 10 bases that match TRBD2. The CDR3 sequence is 13 residues long. Per germline, CDR1 DFQATT and CDR2 SNEGSKA (reference sequence). V trimming: 6 bases; J trimming: 5 bases; junction bases outside the gene matches: 7.

The chain uses TRBV12-3 or TRBV12-4 and TRBJ1-2, with D possibly being TRBD1 (5 bases). CDR3 length equals 15 residues. With 5 bases removed from V and 2 bases from J, the gap between germline ends came to 15 bases. DNA of the CDR3: TGTGCCAGCAGTCACAATATGGACAAGAACTATGGCTACACCTTC. Amino acids: CASSHNMDKNYGYTF.

The genes are TRBV20-1 and TRBJ2-1; 8 nucleotides agree with TRBD2. Germline V gene data show CDR1 as DFQATT and CDR2 as SNEGSKA (reference sequence). Losses at the gene ends were 4 bases for V and 2 bases for J; bases not matched to a gene: 4. The CDR3 loop spans 14 amino acids. CDR3 region: CSAMGSGTYNEQFF. CDR3 sequence (DNA): TGCAGTGCTATGGGTAGCGGGACCTACAATGAGCAGTTCTTC.

This clonotype was observed a few times. The rearrangement links TRBV5-1 to TRBJ2-3; 10 bases match TRBD2. V lost 1 base, J lost 5 bases, and 4 bases stayed unmatched. Germline V gives CDR1 SGHRS, CDR2 YFSETQ. This CDR3 comprises 15 residues. This CDR3 reads CASSLLASGGDTQYF. The CDR3 DNA is TGCGCCAGCAGCTTGCTGGCTAGCGGGGGAGATACGCAGTATTTT.

V gene TRBV20-1 combines with J gene TRBJ1-2; 7 bases map to TRBD1. The V and J ends lost 1 base and 0 bases, in that order; junction bases with no gene match: 5. The length of the CDR3 is 15 residues. Germline V gene lookup returns CDR1 DFQATT and CDR2 SNEGSKA (reference sequence). The CDR3 sequence: CSARGVQGPNYGYTF. The CDR3 DNA reads as TGCAGTGCTAGAGGGGTACAGGGGCCTAACTATGGCTACACCTTC.

At least ten counts were recorded for this clonotype. V is TRBV29-1 and J is TRBJ2-3, with unresolved D. The germline gives CDR1 SQVTM, CDR2 ANQGSEA. The CDR3 sequence is 13 residues long. V dropped 7 bases and J dropped 4 bases, with 15 bases sitting between them. CDR3 sequence: CSAIETGADTQYF. The DNA for the CDR3 is TGCAGCGCGATCGAGACTGGGGCAGATACGCAGTATTTT.

This clonotype has only a few counts. The chain couples TRBV28 to TRBJ2-2, with D possibly being TRBD2 (5 bases). Germline CDR1 is MDHEN and CDR2 is SYDVKM. Between the trimmed V and J ends, which lost 3 bases and 3 bases, there was a span of 14 bases. This CDR3 spans 16 amino acids. For the CDR3, the DNA is TGTGCCAGCAGTTTGGCGGGCACGACGTACACCGGGGAGCTGTTTTTT. The encoded protein is CASSLAGTTYTGELFF.